Listed below are T cell receptor beta chains from one sample, sequenced in a study of CD4 T cells in relation to SARS-CoV-2 and coronaviruses. Their antigens are not known. TCRdb's copy holds only in-frame clones and misses some; the assay was immunoSEQ multiplex PCR. The sample holds 15,000 to 20,000 clones, 81% seen once. The sequenced sample consisted of CD4+ T cells from PBMCs, cultured in vitro. The origin of the receptors is a human donor in good health. Both conserved end residues are part of each CDR3. The D gene is left open where the match is weak. Rows give clone size only sometimes, using once, few, many, or a class for an expanded clone.

TRBJ2-1,NA,TRBV7-9,NA,CASSPPFRVGNEQFF,TGTGCCAGCAGCCCCCCTTTCAGGGTTGGCAATGAGCAGTTCTTC
TRBJ2-3,NA,TRBV6-2/TRBV6-3,NA,CASSYVADTQYF,TGTGCCAGCAGTTACGTCGCAGATACGCAGTATTTT
TRBJ2-3,TRBD2,TRBV7-2,NA,CASSLEVAGGRDTQYF,TGTGCCAGCAGCTTAGAGGTAGCGGGAGGCCGAGATACGCAGTATTTT
TRBJ2-3,NA,TRBV4-3,NA,CASSQNRLTSTDTQYF,TGCGCCAGCAGCCAAAACCGACTGACTAGCACAGATACGCAGTATTTT
TRBJ2-1,TRBD2,TRBV5-1,NA,CASSPGLAALRDEQFF,TGCGCCAGCAGCCCGGGACTAGCGGCGCTAAGGGATGAGCAGTTCTTC
TRBJ2-7,NA,TRBV11-2,NA,CASSLGLQGSEQYF,TGTGCCAGCAGCTTAGGCCTACAGGGTAGCGAGCAGTACTTC
TRBJ1-5,TRBD1,TRBV6-1,NA,CASRMGQGLQPQHF,TGTGCCAGCAGGATGGGACAGGGCCTTCAGCCCCAGCATTTT
TRBJ2-2,TRBD1,TRBV3-1/TRBV3-2,NA,CASSQQQGTHTGELFF,TGTGCCAGCAGCCAACAACAGGGGACCCACACCGGGGAGCTGTTTTTT
TRBJ2-5,TRBD2,TRBV9,NA,CASSVSASGGGWQETQYF,TGTGCCAGCAGCGTCTCCGCCTCCGGGGGAGGGTGGCAAGAGACCCAGTACTTC
TRBJ2-1,TRBD2,TRBV7-9,NA,CASSFTSGRPNEQFF,TGTGCCAGCAGCTTCACTAGCGGGAGACCCAATGAGCAGTTCTTC
TRBJ1-4,NA,TRBV12-3/TRBV12-4,NA,CASSLVGGEKLFF,TGTGCCAGCAGTTTAGTAGGGGGGGAAAAACTGTTTTTT
TRBJ2-1,NA,TRBV3-1/TRBV3-2,NA,CASSQGTDPYNEQFF,TGTGCCAGCAGCCAAGGGACAGATCCCTACAATGAGCAGTTCTTC
TRBJ1-3,NA,TRBV10-3,NA,CAIHEELGGSRNTIYF,TGTGCCATCCACGAGGAACTGGGGGGGTCTAGAAACACCATATATTTT
TRBJ2-2,TRBD2,TRBV30,NA,CAWSAGTRATGELFF,TGTGCCTGGAGTGCCGGGACTAGGGCCACCGGGGAGCTGTTTTTT
TRBJ2-3,NA,TRBV27,NA,CASSFRRGDPTDTQYF,TGTGCCAGCAGTTTCCGCAGGGGGGACCCAACAGATACGCAGTATTTT
TRBJ2-7,TRBD1,TRBV4-1,few,CASSQGNRGAYEQYF,TGCGCCAGCAGCCAGGGGAACAGGGGAGCCTACGAGCAGTACTTC
TRBJ1-5,NA,TRBV29-1,medium-sized,CSAGEYSQPQHF,TGCAGCGCGGGGGAATATAGTCAGCCCCAGCATTTT
TRBJ1-3,NA,TRBV4-1,once,CASSSRLAAQTGNTIYF,TGCGCCAGCAGCAGCCGGCTGGCTGCACAAACCGGAAACACCATATATTTT
TRBJ1-1,NA,TRBV5-4,NA,CASTSGGGRVGSTEAFF,TGTGCCAGCACCTCCGGGGGAGGTAGGGTGGGTAGCACTGAAGCTTTCTTT
TRBJ2-3,NA,TRBV6-5,few,CASSLADTQYF,TGTGCCAGCAGTTTGGCAGATACGCAGTATTTT
TRBJ2-4,TRBD1,TRBV5-1,NA,CASSLGPDRGPKNIQYF,TGCGCCAGCAGCTTGGGGCCCGACAGGGGGCCGAAAAACATTCAGTACTTC